This is a list of T cell receptor beta chains from one sample in a study of blood T cell repertoires in COVID-19. Profiling relied on immunoSEQ multiplex PCR, and the TCRdb table lists in-frame clones only, not all of them. The sample carries around 150,000 clones, approximately 92% recorded once. Sample: peripheral blood. The source of these receptors is a woman in her forties or fifties with acute or convalescent COVID-19. Each CDR3 is given with its conserved first and last residue. D genes are given only for firm matches. Only some rows state a clone size, as once, few, many or a class for expanded clones.

D: TRBD1; size: NA; J: TRBJ1-5; V: TRBV6-5; DNA: TGTGCCAGCAGTTACTCCCGGGACAGGGAGATACAGCCCCAGCATTTT; CDR3: CASSYSRDREIQPQHF
D: NA; size: NA; J: TRBJ1-4; V: TRBV19; DNA: TGTGCCAGTAGTATCGGCGCCACGGGTGAAAAACTGTTTTTT; CDR3: CASSIGATGEKLFF
D: TRBD1; size: NA; J: TRBJ1-1; V: TRBV6-5; DNA: TGTGCCAGCAGTTTGGCGCCCCGGAGGGGGCTAACTTTCTTT; CDR3: CASSLAPRRGLTFF
D: TRBD2; size: NA; J: TRBJ2-1; V: TRBV7-8; DNA: TGTGCCAGCGCTTCCTGGGTAGCGGGATCCTCCTACAATGAGCAGTTCTTC; CDR3: CASASWVAGSSYNEQFF
D: TRBD1; size: NA; J: TRBJ1-3; V: TRBV3-1/TRBV3-2; DNA: TGTGCCAGCAGCCAAGGACAGGGGGCGATTGGAAACACCATATATTTT; CDR3: CASSQGQGAIGNTIYF
D: NA; size: NA; J: TRBJ2-2; V: TRBV6-5; DNA: TGTGCCACCAACCGGTTGGCCGGGGAGCTGTTTTTT; CDR3: CATNRLAGELFF
D: TRBD2; size: NA; J: TRBJ2-1; V: TRBV18; DNA: TGTGCCAGCTCACCACTGACTAGCGGGAGTGTTAACAATGAGCAGTTCTTC; CDR3: CASSPLTSGSVNNEQFF
D: NA; size: NA; J: TRBJ1-2; V: TRBV12-3/TRBV12-4; DNA: TGTGCCAGCGCCGCGGGCCTCTATGGCTACACCTTC; CDR3: CASAAGLYGYTF
D: NA; size: once; J: TRBJ1-1; V: TRBV5-1; DNA: TGCGCCAGCAGCTCACAGGGTCGAGGGACTGAAGCTTTCTTT; CDR3: CASSSQGRGTEAFF
D: NA; size: NA; J: TRBJ2-3; V: TRBV5-6; DNA: TGTGCCAGCAGCTTGCTGGGCAGCCAGTTTTTAGTTACGCAGTATTTT; CDR3: CASSLLGSQFLVTQYF
D: TRBD1; size: NA; J: TRBJ2-7; V: TRBV30; DNA: TGTGCCTGGAACAGGGGATACGAGCAGTACTTC; CDR3: CAWNRGYEQYF
D: NA; size: NA; J: TRBJ2-1; V: TRBV6-2/TRBV6-3; DNA: TGTGCCAGCAGTCCGCCTATAAATGAGCAGTTCTTC; CDR3: CASSPPINEQFF
D: NA; size: NA; J: TRBJ1-2; V: TRBV10-3; DNA: TGTGCCATCAGTGAAACTATCGGGGGGCTCGGCTATGGCTACACCTTC; CDR3: CAISETIGGLGYGYTF
D: TRBD1; size: NA; J: TRBJ1-3; V: TRBV19; DNA: TGTGCCAGCAACGGAAGGGGACAGAAAAATGGAAACACCATATATTTT; CDR3: CASNGRGQKNGNTIYF
D: TRBD1; size: NA; J: TRBJ1-2; V: TRBV20-1; DNA: TGCGGAACGACAGGGGACTATGGCTACACCTTC; CDR3: CGTTGDYGYTF
D: TRBD2; size: NA; J: TRBJ2-5; V: TRBV7-8; DNA: TGTGCCAGCAGCTCGACAGCGGGGGCCTCGTGGGAGGAGACCCAGTACTTC; CDR3: CASSSTAGASWEETQYF
D: TRBD2; size: NA; J: TRBJ2-1; V: TRBV6-2/TRBV6-3; DNA: TGTGCCAGCAGTTCGGGGGGGGGAAATGTCTACAATGAGCAGTTCTTC; CDR3: CASSSGGGNVYNEQFF
D: NA; size: NA; J: TRBJ2-3; V: TRBV5-1; DNA: TGCGCCAGCAGCTTGGGTACTTTTAGCACAGATACGCAGTATTTT; CDR3: CASSLGTFSTDTQYF
D: TRBD2; size: NA; J: TRBJ2-7; V: TRBV11-2; DNA: TGTGCCAGCAGCTTTACTAGCGGGTTAACCTACGAGCAGTACTTC; CDR3: CASSFTSGLTYEQYF
D: TRBD1; size: NA; J: TRBJ2-7; V: TRBV6-5; DNA: TGTGCCAGCAGCCCCCGGGACAGCCCTTACGAGCAGTACTTC; CDR3: CASSPRDSPYEQYF
D: NA; size: few; J: TRBJ2-7; V: TRBV20-1; DNA: TGCAGTGCCTACAGGGACGAGCAGTACTTC; CDR3: CSAYRDEQYF
D: TRBD2; size: NA; J: TRBJ2-3; V: TRBV28; DNA: TGTGCCAGCAGTGCTAGCGGGGAGGCCCTGCGGAATACGCAGTATTTT; CDR3: CASSASGEALRNTQYF